A selection of T cell receptor beta chains follows, all from one sample in a study of blood T cell repertoires in COVID-19. Sequenced by immunoSEQ multiplex PCR; TCRdb stores in-frame clones only, minus some. The table includes under 500,000 clones, 75% to 90% detected once. Specimen: peripheral blood. The source of these receptors is a woman in her 30s with acute or convalescent COVID-19. CDR3s include the opening cysteine and the closing phenylalanine or tryptophan. The D gene is left open where the match is weak. Not all rows give a size; the values are once, few, many and, for expanded clones, a class.

CDR3: CAISESGQGLYEQYF
DNA: TGTGCCATCAGTGAGTCAGGACAGGGGCTCTACGAGCAGTACTTC
J: TRBJ2-7
size: -
D: TRBD1
V: TRBV10-3

CDR3: CASSYSRASGSSTQYF
DNA: TGTGCCAGCAGTTACTCGAGAGCTAGCGGGAGTTCTACGCAGTATTTT
J: TRBJ2-3
size: -
D: TRBD2
V: TRBV6-5

CDR3: CAISDTRTGIGYGYTF
DNA: TGTGCCATCAGTGATACAAGGACAGGGATCGGCTATGGCTACACCTTC
J: TRBJ1-2
size: once
D: TRBD1
V: TRBV10-3

CDR3: CASSFRQALNTEAFF
DNA: TGTGCCAGCAGCTTTCGACAGGCCTTGAACACTGAAGCTTTCTTT
J: TRBJ1-1
size: -
D: -
V: TRBV7-9

CDR3: CAIYRGTGELFF
DNA: TGTGCCATCTACAGGGGCACCGGGGAGCTGTTTTTT
J: TRBJ2-2
size: -
D: TRBD1
V: TRBV12-3/TRBV12-4

CDR3: CASSDEGEAFF
DNA: TGCGCCAGCAGTGATGAGGGTGAAGCTTTCTTT
J: TRBJ1-1
size: once
D: -
V: TRBV10-2

CDR3: CASSGDRRIDEQFF
DNA: TGTGCCAGCAGCGGGGACAGGAGAATCGATGAGCAGTTCTTC
J: TRBJ2-1
size: -
D: TRBD1
V: TRBV7-9

CDR3: CASRPRTGGNSPLHF
DNA: TGTGCCAGCAGACCCCGGACAGGGGGGAATTCACCCCTCCACTTT
J: TRBJ1-6
size: -
D: TRBD1
V: TRBV2

CDR3: CASSFLRGGTTEAFF
DNA: TGCGCCAGCAGCTTTTTAAGGGGCGGGACCACTGAAGCTTTCTTT
J: TRBJ1-1
size: -
D: -
V: TRBV5-1

CDR3: CASSLTLAGIGDEQFF
DNA: TGTGCCAGCAGCTTAACACTAGCGGGGATTGGAGATGAGCAGTTCTTC
J: TRBJ2-1
size: -
D: TRBD2
V: TRBV7-3

CDR3: CATSRGGGQFNEKLFF
DNA: TGTGCCACCAGCAGAGGAGGGGGACAGTTTAATGAAAAACTGTTTTTT
J: TRBJ1-4
size: -
D: TRBD1
V: TRBV15

CDR3: CASSQRLEENNEQFF
DNA: TGTGCCAGCAGCCAACGTCTAGAGGAGAACAATGAGCAGTTCTTC
J: TRBJ2-1
size: -
D: -
V: TRBV4-2

CDR3: CASSFVIAGTDTQYF
DNA: TGTGCCAGCAGCTTCGTGATAGCGGGAACAGATACGCAGTATTTT
J: TRBJ2-3
size: -
D: TRBD2
V: TRBV5-6

CDR3: CATRDYLNEQFF
DNA: TGTGCCACCAGGGACTACCTCAATGAGCAGTTCTTC
J: TRBJ2-1
size: -
D: -
V: TRBV15

CDR3: CASSPHRLVSNEQFF
DNA: TGTGCCAGCAGCCCCCACCGGCTAGTATCCAATGAGCAGTTCTTC
J: TRBJ2-1
size: -
D: -
V: TRBV11-2

CDR3: CASSVAGDTEAFF
DNA: TGTGCCAGCAGCGTGGCAGGGGACACTGAAGCTTTCTTT
J: TRBJ1-1
size: -
D: -
V: TRBV9

CDR3: CASSLQVEQFF
DNA: TGTGCCAGCAGCTTGCAGGTTGAGCAGTTCTTC
J: TRBJ2-1
size: -
D: -
V: TRBV5-4

CDR3: CASSPPRAGFNEKLFF
DNA: TGTGCCAGCAGCCCACCCAGGGCGGGGTTTAATGAAAAACTGTTTTTT
J: TRBJ1-4
size: -
D: -
V: TRBV7-4

CDR3: CASSRQGSIQPQHF
DNA: TGTGCCAGCAGCCGACAGGGGAGTATCCAGCCCCAGCATTTT
J: TRBJ1-5
size: -
D: TRBD1
V: TRBV3-1/TRBV3-2

CDR3: CASSGRDTVSYGYTF
DNA: TGTGCCAGCAGCGGACGGGACACTGTCTCCTATGGCTACACCTTC
J: TRBJ1-2
size: -
D: -
V: TRBV5-4

CDR3: CATSDPGTGTKTQYF
DNA: TGTGCCACCAGTGATCCCGGGACAGGGACAAAGACCCAGTACTTC
J: TRBJ2-5
size: once
D: TRBD1
V: TRBV24-1

CDR3: CASSTGVGNQPQHF
DNA: TGTGCCAGCTCAACAGGGGTTGGCAATCAGCCCCAGCATTTT
J: TRBJ1-5
size: -
D: TRBD1
V: TRBV18